This T cell receptor (beta chain) was recorded in a study of T cell responses to AZD1222 COVID-19 vaccine. Turning to this clone: As yet, its antigen is unknown.

Findings of the study overall: Clonal diversity was possibly underestimated, and white British individuals and females predominated among donors. Spike was spanned by vaccine-associated CD4 TCRs, with dominance at 160-218 and 743-854.

The assay was immunoSEQ multiplex PCR, and TCRdb's table has in-frame clones only and misses some. The table has about 120,000 clones, roughly 88% seen once. Sample: peripheral blood, taken on day 0 of MenACWY control vaccination. This clonotype was obtained from an adult in good health.

Written as DNA, the CDR3 is TGTGCCAGCAGCCTGGGTGGGTCCCGCACAGATACGCAGTATTTT. Its protein is CASSLGGSRTDTQYF. The chain joins TRBV7-9 to TRBJ2-3; D uncertain. Germline CDR1 reads SEHNR; CDR2 reads FQNEAQ (reference sequence). V dropped 5 bases and J dropped 1 base, with 13 bases sitting between them. The CDR3 runs 15 residues. Supplemented by reference TRBV7-9 and TRBJ2-3, the full variable domain reads DTGVSQNPRHKITKRGQNVTFRCDPISEHNRLYWYRQTLGQGPEFLTYFQNEAQLEKSRLLSDRFSAERPKGSFSTLEIQRTEQGDSAMYLCASSLGGSRTDTQYFGPGTRLTVL.